The 17 T cell receptor beta chains presented below share a single source sample, sequenced in a study of cytomegalovirus exposure and HLA in healthy donors. The PCR contained 60 Vbeta and 13 Jbeta primers. This table comes from immunoSEQ multiplex PCR, and its TCRdb copy is limited to in-frame clones, with some not included. Of approximately 200,000 clones in the sample, around three quarters were seen once. Sequenced material: PBMCs. Receptors were obtained from a man aged 25-45 years in good health and CMV-seronegative.

J is TRBJ1-1 and V is TRBV7-9, with 7 bases aligning to TRBD1. CDR3 length equals 14 residues. Losses at the gene ends were 5 bases for V and 0 bases for J; bases not matched to a gene: 3. From germline, CDR1 is SEHNR and CDR2 FQNEAQ (reference sequence). The CDR3 region has the DNA TGTGCCAGCAGCCCGGGACAGTTGAACACTGAAGCTTTCTTT. The encoded protein is CASSPGQLNTEAFF.

The J gene is TRBJ2-7, the V gene TRBV19; TRBD1 aligns across 7 bases. Germline lookup yields CDR1 LNHDA and CDR2 SQIVND (reference sequence). The V and J ends lost 6 bases and 5 bases, in that order; junction bases with no gene match: 13. The CDR3 spans 15 residues. CDR3 region: CASSRPGGPPDEQYF. The CDR3 DNA reads TGTGCCAGTAGCAGACCAGGGGGACCCCCGGACGAGCAGTACTTC.

This rearrangement joins TRBV29-1 to TRBJ2-1, with 7 bases matching TRBD1. Unmatched junction bases numbered 10, after V lost 7 bases and J lost 4 bases. Looked up from germline, CDR1 is SQVTM and CDR2 is ANQGSEA. The CDR3 is made up of 14 amino acids. The DNA for the CDR3 is TGCAGCGGAGGACGACAGGGAAAATACAATGAGCAGTTCTTC. Protein product: CSGGRQGKYNEQFF.

The chain carries TRBV5-4 and TRBJ1-2, with TRBD1 matching 7 bases. The CDR3 spans 17 residues. The junction had 9 bases not matched to a gene; V was cut back by 1 base and J by 0 bases. The germline gives CDR1 SGHNT, CDR2 YYREEE (reference sequence). CDR3 DNA sequence: TGTGCCAGCAGCTTGATATATGACAGGGCGCCTAACTATGGCTACACCTTC. Its protein is CASSLIYDRAPNYGYTF.

J is TRBJ1-1 and V is TRBV7-9, with D possibly being TRBD1 (6 bases). This CDR3 has 16 residues. Germline V CDR1 and CDR2: SEHNR, FQNEAQ (reference sequence). V was clipped by 2 bases and J by 4 bases, with 17 bases between them. CDR3 region: CASSLSRGGSLTEAFF. CDR3 in DNA: TGTGCCAGCAGCTTATCTAGGGGGGGTTCTCTCACTGAAGCTTTCTTT.

The gene calls are TRBV25-1 and TRBJ2-1; maybe TRBD1 (5 bases). The CDR3 runs 16 residues. In germline, CDR1 is MGHDK, CDR2 SYGVNS. V lost 3 bases and J 8 bases, leaving 20 bases between the germline ends. CDR3 DNA sequence: TGTGCCAGCAGTGAGCCGGGCTTAGGGAAAGGGGATGAGCAGTTCTTC. As protein: CASSEPGLGKGDEQFF. The whole variable domain, filled in from reference TRBV25-1 and TRBJ2-1, reads EADIYQTPRYLVIGTGKKITLECSQTMGHDKMYWYQQDPGMELHLIHYSYGVNSTEKGDLSSESTVSRIRTEHFPLTLESARPSHTSQYLCASSEPGLGKGDEQFFGPGTRLTVL.

The chain uses TRBV25-1 and TRBJ1-1; perhaps TRBD1 as D (5 bases). Germline CDR1 is MGHDK and CDR2 is SYGVNS. V was clipped by 1 base and J by 3 bases, with 12 bases between them. The CDR3 is made up of 15 amino acids. The chain's CDR3 is CASSELGRGDTEAFF. The CDR3 DNA is TGTGCCAGCAGTGAATTGGGGAGGGGCGACACTGAAGCTTTCTTT.

The rearrangement joins TRBV5-1 to TRBJ2-3, with TRBD1 matching 8 bases. J gave up 2 bases and V 3 bases, and 8 bases lay outside the gene matches. The length of the CDR3 is 16 residues. Germline V gene data show CDR1 as SGHRS and CDR2 as YFSETQ. The CDR3 loop is CASSSSDRAPTDTQYF. In DNA, the CDR3 is TGCGCCAGCAGCTCGTCGGACAGGGCCCCCACAGATACGCAGTATTTT.

The chain carries TRBV6-5 and TRBJ2-1; D remains unclear. The CDR3 is made up of 15 amino acids. CDR1 and CDR2 (germline): MNHEY, SVGAGI. V lost 2 bases to trimming and J lost 6 bases, with 14 bases between them. The DNA for the CDR3 is TGTGCCAGCAGTTACGATGGTTTAACGGGCAATGAGCAGTTCTTC. Translated: CASSYDGLTGNEQFF.

V and J are TRBV5-4 and TRBJ1-2; 8 positions match TRBD1. The junction had 8 bases not matched to a gene; V was cut back by 4 bases and J by 3 bases. CDR3 length: 15 amino acids. Germline V gives CDR1 SGHNT, CDR2 YYREEE (reference sequence). The CDR3 protein is CASSKGQGLDYGYTF. The CDR3 nucleotides are TGTGCCAGCAGCAAAGGACAGGGTCTCGACTATGGCTACACCTTC. The full variable domain, in which reference TRBV5-4 and TRBJ1-2 provide the parts outside the CDR3, is ETGVTQSPTHLIKTRGQQVTLRCSSQSGHNTVSWYQQALGQGPQFIFQYYREEENGRGNFPPRFSGLQFPNYSSELNVNALELDDSALYLCASSKGQGLDYGYTFGSGTRLTVV.

The chain recombines TRBV2 with TRBJ1-2; TRBD1 might be the D (6 bases). V lost 7 bases and J lost 13, with 13 bases in between. The CDR3 extends over 10 amino acids. The germline gives CDR1 SNHLY, CDR2 FYNNEI. This CDR3 reads CASIWTVLTF. The CDR3 DNA reads TGTGCCAGCATCTGGACAGTCCTCACCTTC.

The table lists this clone with a few counts. The chain has TRBV29-1 and TRBJ2-3, with 9 bases that match TRBD1. Germline CDR1 SQVTM, CDR2 ANQGSEA. The length of the CDR3 is 15 residues. With 2 bases clipped from V and 2 bases from J, the junction kept 5 bases outside the gene matches. The CDR3 protein is CSVERTGVDTDTQYF. CDR3 sequence (DNA): TGCAGCGTTGAAAGGACAGGGGTTGACACAGATACGCAGTATTTT.

The genes are TRBV5-6 and TRBJ2-1, with 14 bases aligning to TRBD2. This CDR3 region has 16 residues. With 4 bases clipped from V and 4 bases from J, the junction kept 4 bases outside the gene matches. Looked up from germline, CDR1 is SGHDT and CDR2 is YYEEEE. The CDR3 DNA reads as TGTGCCAGCAGCACTGGGACTAGCGGGAGATACAATGAGCAGTTCTTC. Encoded protein: CASSTGTSGRYNEQFF. The full variable domain, in which reference TRBV5-6 and TRBJ2-1 provide the parts outside the CDR3, is DAGVTQSPTHLIKTRGQQVTLRCSPKSGHDTVSWYQQALGQGPQFIFQYYEEEERQRGNFPDRFSGHQFPNYSSELNVNALLLGDSALYLCASSTGTSGRYNEQFFGPGTRLTVL.

The chain carries TRBV5-4 and TRBJ2-1; weak D call: TRBD2 (6 bases). Germline-derived CDR1 and CDR2 are SGHNT and YYREEE (reference sequence). The CDR3 covers 14 residues. Deletions cut 4 bases from V and 10 bases from J, with 18 bases between. The CDR3: CASSGGTYPGEQFF. In DNA form, the CDR3 reads TGTGCCAGCAGCGGCGGGACTTACCCCGGCGAGCAGTTCTTC.

The chain uses TRBV7-3 and TRBJ2-2; 9 bases align to TRBD1. This CDR3 has 15 amino acids. Germline CDR1 SGHTA, CDR2 FQGTGA. Unmatched junction bases numbered 5, after V lost 3 bases and J lost 6 bases. CDR3 amino acids: CASSLGQGSAGELFF. In DNA form, the CDR3 reads TGTGCCAGCAGCTTGGGACAGGGTTCGGCCGGGGAGCTGTTTTTT.

This clone came up a few times. The chain combines TRBV7-9 with TRBJ2-7; the D gene is possibly TRBD2 (5 bases). Germline V gives CDR1 SEHNR, CDR2 FQNEAQ (reference sequence). V was trimmed by 5 bases and J by 3 bases, leaving 14 bases between them. The CDR3 runs 14 residues. The CDR3 loop reads CASSPHGKGYEQYF. The DNA for the CDR3 is TGTGCCAGCAGCCCTCACGGGAAAGGCTACGAGCAGTACTTC.

The V gene is TRBV18, the J gene TRBJ2-3, with TRBD2 matching 10 bases. V lost 6 bases to trimming and J lost 0 bases; unmatched junction nucleotides: 6. Germline CDR1 is KGHSH and CDR2 is LQKENI. The length of the CDR3 is 16 residues. Here the CDR3 DNA reads TGTGCCAGCTCTTCTAGCGGGAGAGATAGCACAGATACGCAGTATTTT. As protein: CASSSSGRDSTDTQYF.